The clone carrying this TCR beta chain was detected only a few times. Antigen specificity is unknown. The sample belongs to a study of OX40 agonist ivuxolimab in advanced cancers. Sequenced by immunoSEQ multiplex PCR; TCRdb stores in-frame clones only, minus some. The sample carries about 34,000 clones, 65% to 80% recorded once. This CDR3 is built from 14 residues. Germline V gene sequence: CDR1 GTSNPN, CDR2 SVGIG (reference sequence). J was trimmed by 4 bases and V by 4 bases; bases with no gene match: 3. Study results and limitations: The CD4+ and CD8+ T cells in the blood had expanded clonally by week 6 at 0.1 to 3.0 mg/kg.

The V and J genes are TRBV30 and TRBJ1-5, with 11 nucleotides matching TRBD1. This sequence originates from an adult with an advanced solid tumor such as melanoma, head and neck, liver or kidney cancer. Sequenced material: CD4+ or CD8+ T cells sorted from blood, taken in a trial of the OX40 agonist ivuxolimab. DNA for the CDR3: TGTGCCTGGACCGGACAGGGGGCTAATCAGCCCCAGCATTTT. Amino acid sequence: CAWTGQGANQPQHF.